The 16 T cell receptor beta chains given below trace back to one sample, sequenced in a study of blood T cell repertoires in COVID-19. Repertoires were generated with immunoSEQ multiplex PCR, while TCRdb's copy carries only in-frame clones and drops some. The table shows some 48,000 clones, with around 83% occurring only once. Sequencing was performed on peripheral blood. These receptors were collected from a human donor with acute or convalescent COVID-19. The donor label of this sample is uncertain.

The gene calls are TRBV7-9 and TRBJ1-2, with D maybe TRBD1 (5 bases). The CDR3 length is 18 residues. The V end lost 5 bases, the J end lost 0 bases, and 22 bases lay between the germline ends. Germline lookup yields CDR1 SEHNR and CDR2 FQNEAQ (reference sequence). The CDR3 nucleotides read TGTGCCAGCAGCACCCTACAAACAGGACGGTTAGCTAACTATGGCTACACCTTC. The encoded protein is CASSTLQTGRLANYGYTF.

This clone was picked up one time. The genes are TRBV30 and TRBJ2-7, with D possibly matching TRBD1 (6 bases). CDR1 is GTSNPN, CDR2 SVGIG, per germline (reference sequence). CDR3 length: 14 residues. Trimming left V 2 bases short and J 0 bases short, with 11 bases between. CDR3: CAWSSRGGSYEQYF. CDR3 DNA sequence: TGTGCCTGGAGTTCGAGAGGGGGCTCCTACGAGCAGTACTTC.

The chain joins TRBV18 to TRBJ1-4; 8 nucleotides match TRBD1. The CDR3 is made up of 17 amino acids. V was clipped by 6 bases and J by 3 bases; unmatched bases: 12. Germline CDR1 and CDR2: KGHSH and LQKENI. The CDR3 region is CASSQSAETGANEKLFF. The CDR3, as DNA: TGTGCCAGCTCGCAATCGGCTGAGACAGGGGCTAATGAAAAACTGTTTTTT.

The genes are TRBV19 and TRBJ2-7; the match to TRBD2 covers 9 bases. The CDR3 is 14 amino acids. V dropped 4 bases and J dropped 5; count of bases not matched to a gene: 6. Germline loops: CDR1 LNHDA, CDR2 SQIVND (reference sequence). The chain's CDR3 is CASSSLSSGDEQYF. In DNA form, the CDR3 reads TGTGCCAGTAGTAGTTTGTCTAGCGGGGACGAGCAGTACTTC.

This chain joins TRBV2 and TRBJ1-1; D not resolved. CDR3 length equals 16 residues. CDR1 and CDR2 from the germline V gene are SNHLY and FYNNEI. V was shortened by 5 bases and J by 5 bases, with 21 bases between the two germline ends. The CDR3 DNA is TGTGCCAGCAGTCTAAGCCAGCCTGCAAGCGGGACTGAAGCTTTCTTT. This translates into CASSLSQPASGTEAFF.

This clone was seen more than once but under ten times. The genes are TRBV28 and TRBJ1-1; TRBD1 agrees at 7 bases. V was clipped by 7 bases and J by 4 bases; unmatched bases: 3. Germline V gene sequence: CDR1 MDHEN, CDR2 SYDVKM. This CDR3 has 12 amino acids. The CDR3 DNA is TGTGCCAGCACGGCAGGGGGCACTGAAGCTTTCTTT. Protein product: CASTAGGTEAFF. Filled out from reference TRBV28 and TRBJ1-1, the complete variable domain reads DVKVTQSSRYLVKRTGEKVFLECVQDMDHENMFWYRQDPGLGLRLIYFSYDVKMKEKGDIPEGYSVSREKKERFSLILESASTNQTSMYLCASTAGGTEAFFGQGTRLTVV.

CDR3 sequence (DNA): TGTGCCAGCAGCTCAGATAACTATGGCTACACCTTC. Translating gives CASSSDNYGYTF. The chain is built from TRBV12-3 or TRBV12-4 and TRBJ1-2; D is unresolved. The ends were cut back, 6 bases at V and 1 base at J, with 6 bases in the middle. This CDR3 region has 12 residues.

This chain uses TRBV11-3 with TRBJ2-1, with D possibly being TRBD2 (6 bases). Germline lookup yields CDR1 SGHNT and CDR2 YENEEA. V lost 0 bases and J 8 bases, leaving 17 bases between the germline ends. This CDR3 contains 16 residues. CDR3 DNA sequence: TGTGCCAGCAGCTTAGATCCCCCCACGGGAGTGGATGAGCAGTTCTTC. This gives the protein CASSLDPPTGVDEQFF.

The chain's CDR3 is CASSSGTSGVGETQYF. In nucleotides, the CDR3 is TGCGCCAGCAGCTCGGGGACTAGCGGGGTTGGGGAGACCCAGTACTTC. The chain joins TRBV5-1 to TRBJ2-5; 13 positions agree with TRBD2. The length of the CDR3 is 16 residues. The germline gives CDR1 SGHRS, CDR2 YFSETQ. V shed 3 bases and J 5 bases; nucleotides not matched to a gene: 7. Looking up the rest from reference TRBV5-1 and TRBJ2-5 gives the full variable domain: KAGVTQTPRYLIKTRGQQVTLSCSPISGHRSVSWYQQTPGQGLQFLFEYFSETQRNKGNFPGRFSGRQFSNSRSEMNVSTLELGDSALYLCASSSGTSGVGETQYFGPGTRLLVL.

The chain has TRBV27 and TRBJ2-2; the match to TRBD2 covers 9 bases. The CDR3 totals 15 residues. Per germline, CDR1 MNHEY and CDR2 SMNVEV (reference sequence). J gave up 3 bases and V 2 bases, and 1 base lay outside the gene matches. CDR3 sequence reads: CASSLLAGYTGELFF. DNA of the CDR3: TGTGCCAGCAGTTTACTAGCGGGATACACCGGGGAGCTGTTTTTT.

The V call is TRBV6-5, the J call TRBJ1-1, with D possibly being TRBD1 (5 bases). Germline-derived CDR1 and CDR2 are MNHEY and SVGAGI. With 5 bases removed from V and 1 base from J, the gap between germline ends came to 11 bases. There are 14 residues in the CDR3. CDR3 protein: CASSTDIWNTEAFF. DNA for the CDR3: TGTGCCAGCAGTACGGACATCTGGAACACTGAAGCTTTCTTT.

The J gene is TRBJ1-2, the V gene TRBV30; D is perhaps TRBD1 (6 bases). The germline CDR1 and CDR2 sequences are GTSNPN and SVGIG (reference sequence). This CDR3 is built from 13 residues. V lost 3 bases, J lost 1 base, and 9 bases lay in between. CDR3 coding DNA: TGTGCCTGGAGGGCACAGGGTAACTATGGCTACACCTTC. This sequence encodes CAWRAQGNYGYTF.

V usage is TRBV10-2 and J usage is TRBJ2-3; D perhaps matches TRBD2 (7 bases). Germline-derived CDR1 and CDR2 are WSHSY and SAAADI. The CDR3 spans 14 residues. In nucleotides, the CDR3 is TGCGCGGGGGGGAGGGGGACGGCCACAGATACGCAGTATTTT. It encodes CAGGRGTATDTQYF.

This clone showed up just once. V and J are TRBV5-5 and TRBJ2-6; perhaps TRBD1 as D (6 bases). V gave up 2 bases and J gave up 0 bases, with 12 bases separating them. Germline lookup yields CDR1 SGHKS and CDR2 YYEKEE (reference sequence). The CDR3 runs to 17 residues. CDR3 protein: CASSLGTLLSGANVLTF. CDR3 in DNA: TGTGCCAGCAGCTTAGGGACATTACTCTCTGGGGCCAACGTCCTGACTTTC.

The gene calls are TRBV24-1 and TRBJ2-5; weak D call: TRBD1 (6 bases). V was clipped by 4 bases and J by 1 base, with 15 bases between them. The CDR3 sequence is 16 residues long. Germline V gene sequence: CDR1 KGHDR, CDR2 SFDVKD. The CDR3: CATSETGSLSQETQYF. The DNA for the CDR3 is TGTGCCACCAGTGAAACAGGGTCGTTATCCCAAGAGACCCAGTACTTC.

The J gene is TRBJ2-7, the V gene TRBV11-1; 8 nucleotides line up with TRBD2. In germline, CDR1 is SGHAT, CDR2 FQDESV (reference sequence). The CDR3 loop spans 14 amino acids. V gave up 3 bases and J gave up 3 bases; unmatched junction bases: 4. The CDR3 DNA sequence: TGTGCCAGCAGCTTCTCAGCGGGAGACTACGAGCAGTACTTC. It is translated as CASSFSAGDYEQYF.